The 28 T cell receptor beta chains reported below all come from one sample, sequenced in a study of blood T cell repertoires in COVID-19. Sequenced by immunoSEQ multiplex PCR; TCRdb stores in-frame clones only, minus some. The sample holds approximately 150,000 clones, about nine tenths seen once. Sequenced sample: peripheral blood. Source of these receptors: a human donor in a cohort sampled during active COVID-19.

The V call is TRBV5-6, the J call TRBJ2-1; TRBD2 aligns across 9 bases. The CDR3 runs 16 residues. V was pared by 4 bases and J by 3 bases, with 8 bases of the junction left unmatched. CDR1 and CDR2 from the germline V gene are SGHDT and YYEEEE. This chain's CDR3 is CASSPTASGVYNEQFF. CDR3 sequence (DNA): TGTGCCAGCAGCCCGACTGCTAGCGGGGTCTACAATGAGCAGTTCTTC.

This chain links TRBV4-1 with TRBJ2-4; 11 bases agree with TRBD1. Germline trimming cut 3 bases from V and 5 bases from J; bases unmatched to any gene: 6. Germline CDR1 and CDR2: MGHRA and YSYEKL. This CDR3 has 16 amino acids. CDR3 sequence: CASSQAPGQGENIQYF. Written as DNA, the CDR3 is TGCGCCAGCAGCCAGGCTCCGGGACAGGGGGAAAACATTCAGTACTTC.

This clone was recorded once. The chain combines TRBV9 with TRBJ2-1; TRBD2 might be the D (5 bases). The CDR3 is made up of 17 amino acids. The V gene lost 0 bases and the J gene lost 6 bases, with 19 bases spanning the gap. The germline CDR1 and CDR2 sequences are SGDLS and YYNGEE. The chain's CDR3 is CASSVVAARPAGNEQFF. The CDR3 coding sequence is TGTGCCAGCAGCGTAGTCGCGGCGAGGCCGGCGGGCAATGAGCAGTTCTTC. The full variable domain, in which reference TRBV9 and TRBJ2-1 provide the parts outside the CDR3, is DSGVTQTPKHLITATGQRVTLRCSPRSGDLSVYWYQQSLDQGLQFLIQYYNGEERAKGNILERFSAQQFPDLHSELNLSSLELGDSALYFCASSVVAARPAGNEQFFGPGTRLTVL.

The chain joins TRBV29-1 to TRBJ1-1; TRBD1 agrees at 9 bases. The CDR3 covers 13 residues. In germline, CDR1 is SQVTM, CDR2 ANQGSEA. The V and J ends lost 3 bases and 2 bases, in that order; junction bases with no gene match: 1. In nucleotides, the CDR3 is TGCAGCGTTGACACAGGGGGCAACACTGAAGCTTTCTTT. This codes for CSVDTGGNTEAFF.

The J gene is TRBJ1-2, the V gene TRBV5-1; D is unclear. Germline CDR1 is SGHRS and CDR2 is YFSETQ. The CDR3 is 14 residues long. Trimming stripped 4 bases from V and 8 bases from J, with 18 bases between. The CDR3 spells CASSLGSVTTGYTF. CDR3 coding DNA: TGCGCCAGCAGCCTGGGTAGTGTTACTACGGGCTACACCTTC.

The DNA of the CDR3 is TGTGCCAGCAGCCCCTTGGCAGGGGAAGGAAACACCATATATTTT. Residues: CASSPLAGEGNTIYF. J is TRBJ1-3 and V is TRBV5-8; TRBD1 might be the D (6 bases). V was pared by 4 bases and J by 4 bases, with 15 bases between. Germline V CDR1 and CDR2: SGHTS, YDEGEE. This CDR3 region has 15 residues.

The rearrangement uses TRBV4-1 and TRBJ2-7, with D maybe TRBD1 (6 bases). Trimming removed 5 bases at V and 3 bases at J, with 14 bases between. The germline V gene encodes CDR1 MGHRA and CDR2 YSYEKL. The CDR3 extends over 14 amino acids. The CDR3 sequence: CASSTTGQNYEQYF. For the CDR3, the DNA is TGCGCCAGCAGCACAACGGGACAAAACTACGAGCAGTACTTC.

The sample holds a few counts of this clone. The chain links TRBV7-3 to TRBJ2-7; the match to TRBD2 covers 10 bases. V was pared by 4 bases and J by 3 bases, with 0 bases of the junction left unmatched. This CDR3 contains 13 residues. Germline V lookup: CDR1 SGHTA, CDR2 FQGTGA. CDR3 sequence: CASSSSGGYEQYF. The CDR3 DNA reads TGTGCCAGCAGCTCTAGCGGGGGCTACGAGCAGTACTTC.

The chain combines TRBV10-3 with TRBJ1-6; 9 bases agree with TRBD1. The V gene end was trimmed by 6 bases and the J gene end by 5 bases; junction bases not matched to a gene: 5. This CDR3 is 15 amino acids long. CDR1 is ENHRY and CDR2 is SYGVKD in the germline V gene. For the CDR3, the DNA is TGTGCCATCAGCATCCGGGACAGGGATAATTCACCCCTCCACTTT. It is translated as CAISIRDRDNSPLHF.

The rearrangement uses TRBV7-9 and TRBJ2-1; 7 bases line up with TRBD2. Unmatched junction bases numbered 7, after V lost 5 bases and J lost 3 bases. The germline gives CDR1 SEHNR, CDR2 FQNEAQ (reference sequence). This CDR3 contains 15 residues. Written as DNA, the CDR3 is TGTGCCAGCAGCCCCTCAGCGGGGAGCTACAATGAGCAGTTCTTC. It specifies CASSPSAGSYNEQFF.

This chain joins TRBV5-4 and TRBJ1-4; D is uncertain. Germline assignment: CDR1 SGHNT and CDR2 YYREEE (reference sequence). The CDR3 runs to 12 residues. Deletions cut 2 bases from V and 11 bases from J, with 10 bases between. The CDR3: CASSLPAGKLFF. The CDR3, as DNA: TGTGCCAGCAGCTTACCGGCAGGTAAACTGTTTTTT. Based on the CDR3 plus reference TRBV5-4 and TRBJ1-4, the full variable domain is ETGVTQSPTHLIKTRGQQVTLRCSSQSGHNTVSWYQQALGQGPQFIFQYYREEENGRGNFPPRFSGLQFPNYSSELNVNALELDDSALYLCASSLPAGKLFFGSGTQLSVL.

The chain has TRBV3-1 (or the pseudogene TRBV3-2) and TRBJ1-6; TRBD1 might be the D (5 bases). There are 13 residues in the CDR3. Germline CDR1 reads LGHDT; CDR2 reads YNNKEL (reference sequence). V was pared by 2 bases and J by 7 bases, with 6 bases between. CDR3 DNA sequence: TGTGCCAGCAGCCAAAGACAGAATTCACCCCTCCACTTT. Amino acids: CASSQRQNSPLHF.

The chain couples TRBV19 to TRBJ1-5; D is uncertain. V lost 3 bases to trimming and J lost 1 base, with 7 bases between them. Germline lookup yields CDR1 LNHDA and CDR2 SQIVND (reference sequence). The CDR3 runs 14 residues. CDR3 DNA sequence: TGTGCCAGTAGTATCCGGGTAAGCAATCAGCCCCAGCATTTT. It encodes CASSIRVSNQPQHF. Complete variable domain (other parts from reference TRBV19 and TRBJ1-5): DGGITQSPKYLFRKEGQNVTLSCEQNLNHDAMYWYRQDPGQGLRLIYYSQIVNDFQKGDIAEGYSVSREKKESFPLTVTSAQKNPTAFYLCASSIRVSNQPQHFGDGTRLSIL.

The chain joins TRBV6-4 to TRBJ1-5; D may be TRBD1 (6 bases). This CDR3 comprises 15 residues. Germline lookup yields CDR1 MRHNA and CDR2 SNTAGT. The V end lost 6 bases, the J end lost 2 bases, and 14 bases lay between the germline ends. The CDR3 here is CASSEDSGGNQPQHF. The CDR3 DNA is TGTGCCAGCAGCGAGGACAGCGGGGGCAATCAGCCCCAGCATTTT.

The rearrangement links TRBV7-6 to TRBJ2-1, with D unresolved. The CDR3 is 15 amino acids. V lost 1 base and J lost 2, with 9 bases in between. Germline V gene data show CDR1 as SGHVS and CDR2 as FNYEAQ. The CDR3: CASSLERTPYNEQFF. DNA for the CDR3: TGTGCCAGCAGCTTAGAGCGAACCCCCTACAATGAGCAGTTCTTC.

The gene calls are TRBV2 and TRBJ1-2; TRBD1 agrees at 10 bases. Germline V gene sequence: CDR1 SNHLY, CDR2 FYNNEI. Losses at the gene ends were 6 bases for V and 4 bases for J; bases not matched to a gene: 14. The CDR3 spans 17 residues. CDR3 bases: TGTGCCAGCAGAGCCGGGACAGGGGTACTTCGGGGCTATGGCTACACCTTC. Translated: CASRAGTGVLRGYGYTF. Combining the CDR3 with reference TRBV2 and TRBJ1-2 gives the whole variable domain EPEVTQTPSHQVTQMGQEVILRCVPISNHLYFYWYRQILGQKVEFLVSFYNNEISEKSEIFDDQFSVERPDGSNFTLKIRSTKLEDSAMYFCASRAGTGVLRGYGYTFGSGTRLTVV.

In DNA form, the CDR3 reads TGTGCCAGCAGCGCAGAGCGGGGGGGGTCCAATGAGCAGTTCTTC. It is translated as CASSAERGGSNEQFF. The genes are TRBV9 and TRBJ2-1, with TRBD2 matching 10 bases. Looked up from germline, CDR1 is SGDLS and CDR2 is YYNGEE. V lost 3 bases to trimming and J lost 6 bases; unmatched junction nucleotides: 6. This CDR3 contains 15 residues.

V usage is TRBV12-3 or TRBV12-4 and J usage is TRBJ1-2; D remains ambiguous. The CDR3 covers 13 residues. Trimming cost V 8 bases and J 5 bases, with 15 bases left between them. Here the CDR3 DNA reads TGTGCCAGCTTACAGACAAAACAATATGGCTACACCTTC. Its translation is CASLQTKQYGYTF.

This clone was detected once. The gene calls are TRBV19 and TRBJ2-4, with TRBD2 matching 12 bases. This CDR3 is 18 amino acids long. With V trimmed by 1 base and J by 1 base, 5 bases remained unmatched. Germline CDR1 and CDR2: LNHDA and SQIVND (reference sequence). DNA for the CDR3: TGTGCCAGTAGTATAGGACCTACTAGCGGGGGGGCCAAAAACATTCAGTACTTC. It is translated as CASSIGPTSGGAKNIQYF.

This chain links TRBV9 with TRBJ1-1; 10 bases map to TRBD1. This CDR3 comprises 13 residues. CDR1 and CDR2 from the germline V gene are SGDLS and YYNGEE. V was clipped by 3 bases and J by 8 bases; unmatched bases: 4. The DNA of the CDR3 is TGTGCCAGCAGCGCCCTGGACAGGGGGGAAGCTTTCTTT. This translates into CASSALDRGEAFF.

The rearrangement links TRBV30 to TRBJ1-5; tentatively, D is TRBD1 (5 bases). V lost 0 bases, J lost 7 bases, and 10 bases lay in between. Germline V gene sequence: CDR1 GTSNPN, CDR2 SVGIG (reference sequence). The length of the CDR3 is 13 residues. In DNA form, the CDR3 reads TGTGCCTGGAGTGTGGGCAGGGTACAGCCCCAGCATTTT. This encodes CAWSVGRVQPQHF.

The rearrangement links TRBV10-3 to TRBJ2-1; 8 nucleotides agree with TRBD2. After removal of 6 bases from V and 9 bases from J, the junction contained 13 bases not matched to a gene. Per germline, CDR1 ENHRY and CDR2 SYGVKD. This CDR3 region has 15 residues. CDR3 protein: CAISLLAGGTSEQFF. In nucleotides, the CDR3 is TGTGCCATCAGCCTTTTGGCGGGGGGTACAAGTGAGCAGTTCTTC.

Here the CDR3 reads CASSSPFDQETQYF. The CDR3 DNA reads TGTGCCAGCAGTTCCCCCTTTGACCAAGAGACCCAGTACTTC. The chain recombines TRBV6-5 with TRBJ2-5; D unresolved. V was trimmed by 4 bases and J by 0 bases, leaving 9 bases between them. Germline V CDR1 and CDR2: MNHEY, SVGAGI. The CDR3 spans 14 residues.

This chain uses TRBV9 with TRBJ1-2; possible D gene TRBD1, 5 bases. Germline CDR1 and CDR2: SGDLS and YYNGEE. The CDR3 totals 13 residues. Trimming cost V 7 bases and J 11 bases, with 21 bases left between them. The CDR3 loop is CASGAAATMLYTF. The CDR3 DNA reads as TGTGCCAGCGGGGCGGCAGCAACTATGTTATACACCTTC.

This chain uses TRBV10-2 with TRBJ2-1; the match to TRBD2 covers 13 bases. This CDR3 is 17 amino acids long. Germline lookup yields CDR1 WSHSY and CDR2 SAAADI. With 0 bases clipped from V and 9 bases from J, the junction kept 8 bases outside the gene matches. The CDR3 bases are TGCGCCAGCAGTGAGTCAGGACTAGCGGGGGCCGAAGGTGAGCAGTTCTTC. Encoded protein: CASSESGLAGAEGEQFF.

In the case of this clone: At one of its ends the junction is not consistent with the germline gene, which may arise from a read error. The chain has TRBV2 and TRBJ2-5, with 9 positions matching TRBD1. Germline assignment: CDR1 SNHLY and CDR2 FYNNEI. The CDR3 length is 15 residues. CDR3 sequence: CASIEGTGYFETQYF. The CDR3 DNA sequence: TGTGCCAGCATTGAAGGGACAGGGTATTTTGAGACCCAGTACTTC.

This clone has more than one count but fewer than ten. The chain carries TRBV7-9 and TRBJ1-5, with D perhaps matching TRBD1 (5 bases). CDR3 size: 15 residues. V was cut by 2 bases and J by 0 bases, with 8 bases left in between. Germline V gives CDR1 SEHNR, CDR2 FQNEAQ (reference sequence). The CDR3 coding sequence is TGTGCCAGCAGCTTACAGGGCGGTAGCAATCAGCCCCAGCATTTT. Translation gives CASSLQGGSNQPQHF.

The rearrangement uses TRBV5-8 and TRBJ1-1; 11 bases align to TRBD1. The ends lost 4 bases at V and 7 bases at J; junction bases unmatched: 6. CDR1 SGHTS and CDR2 YDEGEE come from the germline V gene. The CDR3 spans 14 residues. The CDR3 loop reads CASSPGQGVLEAFF. CDR3 nucleotides: TGTGCCAGCAGCCCGGGACAGGGGGTTCTTGAAGCTTTCTTT.